The entry below gives a single TCR beta chain sequence along with its context. The antigen is not known. Healthy bone marrow donors made up the donors. Germline V gene data show CDR1 as SGHRS and CDR2 as YFSETQ. After removal of 0 bases from V and 5 bases from J, the junction contained 1 base not matched to a gene. This CDR3 has 14 amino acids. The sample belongs to a study of cytomegalovirus exposure and HLA in healthy donors. Study-level background: The study placed 80% to 85% of its roughly 400 genotyped donors in the Caucasian-associated ancestry cluster.

Overall study results and limits: In a later analysis, TCR beta V- and J-gene trimming was associated with a missense DCLRE1C variant. Overall, under 200 TCR beta chains were annotated as cytomegalovirus-associated.

The PCR contained 60 Vbeta and 13 Jbeta primers. The assay was immunoSEQ multiplex PCR, and TCRdb's table has in-frame clones only and misses some. The repertoire has about 140,000 clones, about 76% of them found once; the top ten carry more than 3%. This sequence joins TRBV5-1 and TRBJ2-7; 11 bases match TRBD1. Sequenced input: PBMCs. This TCR derives from a female donor in good health and CMV-seronegative. CDR3 region: CASSLGTGGNEQYF. The CDR3 DNA reads TGCGCCAGCAGCTTGGGGACAGGGGGCAACGAGCAGTACTTC.